This T cell receptor beta chain was found in a study of cytomegalovirus exposure and HLA in healthy donors. On the study more broadly: A subsequent analysis stated that the 120 or so validation repertoires were run on the same platform as the roughly 670 first-cohort repertoires.

V dropped 2 bases and J dropped 6 bases, with 8 bases sitting between them. The CDR3 extends over 13 amino acids. Germline values: CDR1 KGHSY, CDR2 FQNENV. The assay was immunoSEQ multiplex PCR, and TCRdb's table has in-frame clones only and misses some. The sample yields about 110,000 clones, roughly nine tenths seen once. This clone was observed once. The source material was PBMCs. This receptor was identified in a woman aged 18-29 years in good health and CMV-seropositive. The chain is built from TRBV16 and TRBJ1-5; D is uncertain. CDR3 loop: CASSQGLFQPQHF. CDR3 coding DNA: TGTGCCAGCAGCCAAGGGCTTTTTCAGCCCCAGCATTTT.